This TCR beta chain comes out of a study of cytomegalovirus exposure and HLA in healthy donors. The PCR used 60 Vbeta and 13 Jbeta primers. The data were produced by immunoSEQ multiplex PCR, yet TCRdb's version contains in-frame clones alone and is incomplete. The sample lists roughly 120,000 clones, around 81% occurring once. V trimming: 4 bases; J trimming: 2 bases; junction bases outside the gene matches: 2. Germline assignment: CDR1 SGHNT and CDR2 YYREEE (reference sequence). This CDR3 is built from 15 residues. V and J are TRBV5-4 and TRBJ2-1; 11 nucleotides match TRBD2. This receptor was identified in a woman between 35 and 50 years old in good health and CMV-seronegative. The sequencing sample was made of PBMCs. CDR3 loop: CASSVAGGPYNEQFF. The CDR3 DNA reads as TGTGCCAGCAGCGTAGCGGGAGGGCCCTACAATGAGCAGTTCTTC.